This T cell receptor (beta chain) was recovered during a study of molecular identifiers for immune sequencing clone quantification. Findings and caveats of the study: Identical TCR molecules can share a barcode, and this sharing could underestimate highly expanded clone sizes.

Previously published methods and listed TCR primers were used for the bulk TCR libraries. TCRdb reprocessed the PCR reads with MiXCR, giving one entry per CDR3 protein. The table lists more than 550,000 distinct CDR3 sequences, roughly 27% of them singletons. Naive CD8 libraries came from about 20,000 to 1,000,000 sorted cells with 10%, 30% or 50% RNA. CDR3 length: 13 amino acids. The V and J ends lost 8 bases and 2 bases respectively, with 9 bases between them. This clonotype has ten or more counts. Its antigen remains unknown. Specimen: naive CD8+ T cells from blood, with Jurkat cell RNA spiked in. Specified subset: FACS-sorted CD8+CD4-CCR7+CD45RA+ naive T cells. This chain connects TRBV12-3 or TRBV12-4 to TRBJ2-2; D is possibly TRBD2 (6 bases). This TCR came from a human donor in good health. Some libraries in this study had Jurkat cell RNA spiked in. CDR3 loop: CASVGTNTGELFF. The CDR3 nucleotides read TGTGCCAGCGTTGGGACTAACACCGGGGAGCTGTTTTTT.